These 15 T cell receptor beta chains originate from one sample sequenced in a study of shared clonotypes between healthy human individuals. TCRdb keeps only in-frame clones here, not all; method: immunoSEQ multiplex PCR. The data hold 850,000 to 1,100,000 clones, with about 72% observed a single time. Sequencing was carried out using memory CD4+ T cells from PBMCs. Specified subset: CD45RA-negative fraction. The receptor source for this set is a man between 18 and 29 years old in good health. Some clones in this sample may be carry-over from other donors' samples.

This clone is a singleton in its sample. J is TRBJ2-1 and V is TRBV4-2; 8 bases line up with TRBD2. Trimming cost V 2 bases and J 0 bases; bases outside gene matches: 6. The CDR3 is 17 residues long. CDR1 and CDR2 from the germline V gene are LGHNA and YNFKEQ. The CDR3 DNA is TGTGCCAGCAGCCAATTTAGCGGGGTCAGCTCCTACAATGAGCAGTTCTTC. This codes for CASSQFSGVSSYNEQFF.

The chain carries TRBV5-4 and TRBJ2-2; unclear D gene. The V gene lost 7 bases and the J gene lost 0 bases, with 10 bases spanning the gap. CDR1 is SGHNT, CDR2 YYREEE, per germline (reference sequence). The CDR3 sequence is 14 residues long. CDR3 sequence reads: CASSGFSNTGELFF. The CDR3 DNA follows: TGTGCCAGCTCCGGGTTTTCGAACACCGGGGAGCTGTTTTTT.

The rearrangement joins TRBV11-1 to TRBJ1-1; no definite D call. This CDR3 has 16 amino acids. Per the germline V gene, CDR1 is SGHAT and CDR2 is FQDESV (reference sequence). The V and J ends lost 0 bases and 0 bases respectively, with 11 bases between them. This chain's CDR3 is CASSLASPSMNTEAFF. DNA for the CDR3: TGTGCCAGCAGCTTAGCGTCCCCAAGTATGAACACTGAAGCTTTCTTT.

This clone was found once. This rearrangement joins TRBV28 to TRBJ1-2; D is perhaps TRBD1 (6 bases). Germline V gene lookup returns CDR1 MDHEN and CDR2 SYDVKM. CDR3 length: 15 residues. Trimming pared 5 bases from V and 5 bases from J, leaving 18 bases between. CDR3 residues: CASSPQDGGRYGYTF. CDR3 DNA: TGTGCCAGCAGTCCACAGGACGGGGGCCGGTATGGCTACACCTTC.

This chain joins TRBV4-2 and TRBJ2-1; TRBD2 aligns across 9 bases. Per the germline V gene, CDR1 is LGHNA and CDR2 is YNFKEQ. This CDR3 spans 20 amino acids. The ends lost 1 base at V and 4 bases at J; junction bases unmatched: 17. The CDR3 is CASSQVPGLAPGGLYNEQFF. CDR3 in DNA: TGTGCCAGCAGCCAAGTACCGGGACTAGCTCCTGGGGGCCTATACAATGAGCAGTTCTTC.

The chain has TRBV6-4 and TRBJ1-1; D not certain. Trimming stripped 3 bases from V and 2 bases from J, with 7 bases between. Germline V CDR1 and CDR2: MRHNA, SNTAGT. The CDR3 is 13 amino acids. CDR3 sequence reads: CASSEEENTEAFF. The CDR3 DNA reads as TGTGCCAGCAGTGAGGAGGAAAACACTGAAGCTTTCTTT.

The chain has TRBV9 and TRBJ2-7, with D maybe TRBD1 (5 bases). The V and J ends lost 3 bases and 2 bases respectively, with 21 bases between them. The CDR3 covers 17 residues. Germline assignment: CDR1 SGDLS and CDR2 YYNGEE. CDR3 sequence reads: CASSAGGQGTSAYEQYF. CDR3 coding DNA: TGTGCCAGCAGCGCCGGTGGGCAGGGTACGTCTGCCTACGAGCAGTACTTC.

DNA of the CDR3: TGTGCCAGCAGCTGGACCCCGGGGGGCGAGCAGTACTTC. This translates into CASSWTPGGEQYF. The rearrangement links TRBV5-6 to TRBJ2-7; 7 nucleotides line up with TRBD2. CDR3 length: 13 amino acids. V was clipped by 3 bases and J by 6 bases; unmatched bases: 6. CDR1 SGHDT and CDR2 YYEEEE come from the germline V gene.

CDR3 residues: CASSLADGGNQPQHF. Written as DNA, the CDR3 is TGTGCCAGCAGCTTAGCCGATGGAGGGAATCAGCCCCAGCATTTT. This sequence joins TRBV7-9 and TRBJ1-5; D unresolved. CDR3 size: 15 residues. Germline assignment: CDR1 SEHNR and CDR2 FQNEAQ (reference sequence). V shed 0 bases and J shed 4 bases, with 10 bases lying between them.

This clone was detected a few times. The J gene is TRBJ2-5, the V gene TRBV7-2; 11 nucleotides agree with TRBD2. Germline CDR1 and CDR2: SGHTA and FQGNSA. Trimming took 5 bases from V and 2 from J; bases not matched to a gene: 7. The CDR3 extends over 16 amino acids. This chain's CDR3 is CASSARLAGTQETQYF. The DNA of the CDR3 is TGTGCCAGCAGCGCGCGACTAGCGGGAACGCAAGAGACCCAGTACTTC. Full variable domain (outside the CDR3, taken from reference TRBV7-2 and TRBJ2-5): GAGVSQSPSNKVTEKGKDVELRCDPISGHTALYWYRQSLGQGLEFLIYFQGNSAPDKSGLPSDRFSAERTGGSVSTLTIQRTQQEDSAVYLCASSARLAGTQETQYFGPGTRLLVL.

There are a few counts of this clone. The rearrangement links TRBV5-1 to TRBJ1-5; tentatively, D is TRBD1 (5 bases). V was shortened by 0 bases and J by 4 bases, with 17 bases between the two germline ends. In germline, CDR1 is SGHRS, CDR2 YFSETQ. The CDR3 spans 17 residues. The DNA for the CDR3 is TGCGCCAGCAGCTTGGCTACGGTAAGAGGGGAAAATCAGCCCCAGCATTTT. Its translation is CASSLATVRGENQPQHF.

The V call is TRBV28, the J call TRBJ2-7; 13 bases match TRBD2. CDR3 length: 16 residues. CDR1 is MDHEN and CDR2 is SYDVKM in the germline V gene. V trimming: 6 bases; J trimming: 0 bases; junction bases outside the gene matches: 5. The CDR3 nucleotides are TGTGCCAGCAGCACGGGACTAGCGGGGTACTCCTACGAGCAGTACTTC. Its protein is CASSTGLAGYSYEQYF.

The V call is TRBV2, the J call TRBJ1-1; 8 positions agree with TRBD1. With V trimmed by 7 bases and J by 5 bases, 12 bases remained unmatched. The germline V gene encodes CDR1 SNHLY and CDR2 FYNNEI. CDR3 length: 15 amino acids. CDR3 nucleotides: TGTGCCAGCAAACTTCGGGCAGGGGGCGGAACTGAAGCTTTCTTT. This sequence encodes CASKLRAGGGTEAFF.

This clone was observed many times. The CDR3 nucleotides read TGTGCCAGCAGTTCCGTCATGAACACTGAAGCTTTCTTT. Translating it yields CASSSVMNTEAFF. The chain uses TRBV28 and TRBJ1-1; D remains unclear. CDR1 is MDHEN, CDR2 SYDVKM, per germline. The CDR3 totals 13 residues. V lost 4 bases, J lost 0 bases, and 6 bases lay in between.

The chain carries TRBV5-1 and TRBJ2-3; 12 bases are shared with TRBD1. CDR3 length: 17 amino acids. The junction had 7 bases not matched to a gene; V was cut back by 4 bases and J by 1 base. Per germline, CDR1 SGHRS and CDR2 YFSETQ. In DNA, the CDR3 is TGCGCCAGCAGCCTAGGGACAGGGGGCTCGGGCACAGATACGCAGTATTTT. This codes for CASSLGTGGSGTDTQYF.